The clone carrying this T cell receptor (beta chain) was picked up a small number of times. Antigen specificity is unknown. With a J-beta primer mix and a sample-barcoded 5' primer, a second PCR ran about 7 to 12 cycles. TCRdb independently ran MiXCR on the 5' RACE reads; one entry per CDR3 protein. This table has over 1.5 million distinct CDR3 sequences, around 48% appearing once. The extraction recovered at least 5 micrograms of total RNA per sample. The sample originates from a study of blood T cells in healthy people across ages. The study, taken as a whole, reports: Reliance upon unsorted PBMCs precluded definitive naive versus antigen-experienced comparison. When set beside aged donors, long-lived donors presented more naive CD4+ cells and higher diversity.

The sequenced sample consisted of blood. The TCR sequence derives from a woman aged 35 to 49 in good health.

In nucleotides, the CDR3 is TGTGCCAGCAGTATTCGACAGGGGTTTATCGAGCAGTACTTC. Translation: CASSIRQGFIEQYF. The rearrangement joins TRBV6-2 or TRBV6-3 to TRBJ2-7; 8 bases agree with TRBD1. The germline V gene encodes CDR1 MNHEY and CDR2 SVGEGT. CDR3 size: 14 residues. V shed 5 bases, J shed 6 bases, and the junction held 9 bases outside the gene matches.